A single sample is the source of the 32 T cell receptor beta chains below, sequenced in a study of blood T cell repertoires in COVID-19. Method: immunoSEQ multiplex PCR; TCRdb's copy keeps in-frame clones and lacks some. This table has over 100,000 clones, over 60% appearing once. Specimen: peripheral blood. Source of these receptors: a woman in her 70s with acute or convalescent COVID-19.

This rearrangement joins TRBV19 to TRBJ1-6, with D possibly matching TRBD1 (6 bases). Trimming pared 6 bases from V and 7 bases from J, leaving 16 bases between. The CDR3 contains 15 residues. CDR1 and CDR2 (germline): LNHDA, SQIVND (reference sequence). The CDR3 coding sequence is TGTGCCAGTAGGGGTACAGGGAGGGGGAATTCACCCCTCCACTTT. This encodes CASRGTGRGNSPLHF.

This sequence joins TRBV7-8 and TRBJ2-7; TRBD2 might be the D (6 bases). The CDR3 spans 14 residues. V lost 1 base, J lost 2 bases, and 9 bases lay in between. Germline loops: CDR1 SGHVS, CDR2 FQNEAQ. The CDR3 region is CASSLEDYAYEQYF. The DNA of the CDR3 is TGTGCCAGCAGCTTAGAGGACTACGCCTACGAGCAGTACTTC.

V is TRBV4-1 and J is TRBJ2-2; D may be TRBD1 (7 bases). V was trimmed by 5 bases and J by 7 bases, leaving 11 bases between them. The CDR3 is made up of 13 amino acids. Germline loops: CDR1 MGHRA, CDR2 YSYEKL. CDR3 DNA: TGCGCCAGCAGCTTTCAGGGGGGCGGGGAGCTGTTTTTT. This sequence encodes CASSFQGGGELFF.

The chain couples TRBV30 to TRBJ1-2; 7 nucleotides match TRBD1. CDR1 is GTSNPN, CDR2 SVGIG, per germline (reference sequence). V gave up 0 bases and J gave up 5 bases; unmatched junction bases: 3. The CDR3 is 13 amino acids. The CDR3 region is CAWSVRGPYGYTF. The CDR3 DNA is TGTGCCTGGAGTGTAAGGGGGCCGTATGGCTACACCTTC.

The chain's CDR3 is CASSPGLAAYQETQYF. CDR3 coding DNA: TGTGCCAGCAGCCCGGGACTAGCGGCGTACCAAGAGACCCAGTACTTC. This chain links TRBV6-2 or TRBV6-3 with TRBJ2-5; 11 nucleotides agree with TRBD2. From germline, CDR1 is MNHEY and CDR2 SVGEGT. The CDR3 totals 16 residues. Unmatched junction bases numbered 6, after V lost 6 bases and J lost 0 bases.

This chain uses TRBV6-1 with TRBJ1-2; D not resolved. This CDR3 comprises 14 residues. Trimming cost V 2 bases and J 3 bases, with 10 bases left between them. Germline V gene data show CDR1 as MNHNS and CDR2 as SASEGT. The CDR3 DNA is TGTGCCAGCAGTGAAATGGGAGGGTACTATGGCTACACCTTC. It codes for CASSEMGGYYGYTF.

J is TRBJ1-2 and V is TRBV19, with 11 bases that match TRBD1. This CDR3 comprises 14 residues. Losses at the gene ends were 5 bases for V and 8 bases for J; bases not matched to a gene: 7. Germline CDR1 is LNHDA and CDR2 is SQIVND (reference sequence). CDR3 in amino acids: CASSYGQGARGYTF. The CDR3, as DNA: TGTGCCAGTAGTTACGGACAGGGGGCAAGGGGCTACACCTTC.

The chain employs TRBV19 and TRBJ1-1; TRBD1 is a possible D gene (6 bases). V shed 11 bases and J shed 5 bases, with 15 bases lying between them. Germline V gene data show CDR1 as LNHDA and CDR2 as SQIVND (reference sequence). The CDR3 has 12 amino acids. The CDR3 loop is CACRGGKTEAFF. Here the CDR3 DNA reads TGTGCCTGCAGGGGAGGGAAGACTGAAGCTTTCTTT.

The chain joins TRBV9 to TRBJ2-1; 10 bases are shared with TRBD2. V dropped 2 bases and J dropped 3; count of bases not matched to a gene: 2. From germline, CDR1 is SGDLS and CDR2 YYNGEE. The CDR3 covers 15 residues. The CDR3 sequence: CASSVRLAGYNEQFF. CDR3 DNA: TGTGCCAGCAGCGTCCGACTAGCGGGCTACAATGAGCAGTTCTTC.

The chain joins TRBV28 to TRBJ1-4; 8 bases are a match to TRBD1. Germline V CDR1 and CDR2: MDHEN, SYDVKM. The CDR3 covers 15 residues. The V gene end was trimmed by 5 bases and the J gene end by 0 bases; junction bases not matched to a gene: 2. The CDR3 nucleotides are TGTGCCAGCAGTCTACAGGGGGCAACTAATGAAAAACTGTTTTTT. Amino acids: CASSLQGATNEKLFF.

The DNA of the CDR3 is TGTGCCACCAGCGGGCCCCGTGGTGAAGCTTTCTTT. This gives the protein CATSGPRGEAFF. The chain uses TRBV15 and TRBJ1-1; D not resolved. Trimming pared 5 bases from V and 7 bases from J, leaving 11 bases between. The CDR3 is 12 residues long. The germline gives CDR1 LNHNV, CDR2 YYDKDF (reference sequence).

The chain links TRBV14 to TRBJ1-3, with TRBD1 matching over 9 bases. Germline V lookup: CDR1 SGHDN, CDR2 FVKESK. J lost 2 bases, V lost 2 bases, and 13 bases had no gene match. This CDR3 contains 19 residues. The DNA for the CDR3 is TGTGCCAGCAGCCAACCGGGCCGAGGGGGACAGGGACCTGGAAACACCATATATTTT. Translation gives CASSQPGRGGQGPGNTIYF. Complete variable domain (other parts from reference TRBV14 and TRBJ1-3): EAGVTQFPSHSVIEKGQTVTLRCDPISGHDNLYWYRRVMGKEIKFLLHFVKESKQDESGMPNNRFLAERTGGTYSTLKVQPAELEDSGVYFCASSQPGRGGQGPGNTIYFGEGSWLTVV.

About this clone itself: It is likely a read error, because the conserved phenylalanine at the end of the CDR3 is missing. V is TRBV6-1 and J is TRBJ1-2, with 9 nucleotides matching TRBD1. The CDR3 is 17 amino acids. With 2 bases clipped from V and 7 bases from J, the junction kept 14 bases outside the gene matches. Germline assignment: CDR1 MNHNS and CDR2 SASEGT. The CDR3 is CASSEFYAGQGGGGYTL. The CDR3, as DNA: TGTGCCAGCAGTGAATTCTACGCGGGACAGGGAGGTGGTGGCTACACCCTC.

The chain carries TRBV3-1 (or the pseudogene TRBV3-2) and TRBJ2-2; a weak D match, TRBD1 (5 bases). V shed 4 bases and J shed 4 bases, with 16 bases lying between them. Germline CDR1 reads LGHDT; CDR2 reads YNNKEL (reference sequence). CDR3 size: 16 residues. This chain's CDR3 is CASSLTRGWGTGELFF. The CDR3, as DNA: TGTGCCAGCAGCCTAACAAGGGGCTGGGGCACCGGGGAGCTGTTTTTT.

V usage is TRBV5-4 and J usage is TRBJ2-2, with TRBD1 as a possible D gene (6 bases). CDR3 size: 15 residues. With 0 bases removed from V and 1 base from J, the gap between germline ends came to 7 bases. Germline values: CDR1 SGHNT, CDR2 YYREEE (reference sequence). CDR3 in amino acids: CASSLAGVNTGELFF. CDR3 bases: TGTGCCAGCAGCTTGGCAGGGGTGAACACCGGGGAGCTGTTTTTT.

The chain employs TRBV7-9 and TRBJ2-3; D remains ambiguous. Per germline, CDR1 SEHNR and CDR2 FQNEAQ (reference sequence). This CDR3 has 12 residues. V was trimmed by 5 bases and J by 4 bases, leaving 7 bases between them. CDR3 nucleotides: TGTGCCAGCAGCCCATCATCAGATACGCAGTATTTT. Encoded protein: CASSPSSDTQYF.

Notes on this clone: One junction end does not reproduce the germline sequence, and a read error may be involved. The J gene is TRBJ2-3, the V gene TRBV3-1 (or the pseudogene TRBV3-2); 8 nucleotides match TRBD2. CDR3 length equals 16 residues. CDR1 LGHDT and CDR2 YNNKEL come from the germline V gene (reference sequence). The CDR3 region has the DNA TGTACCAGCAGCCACCTTAGCGGGGTGAGCACAGATACGCAGTATTTT. Amino acids: CTSSHLSGVSTDTQYF.

This chain uses TRBV6-5 with TRBJ2-5; tentative D call: TRBD2 (7 bases). This CDR3 has 14 residues. The germline V gene encodes CDR1 MNHEY and CDR2 SVGAGI. Trimming took 5 bases from V and 5 from J, leaving 15 bases between them. The CDR3 is CASSRGGGGETQYF. CDR3 nucleotides: TGTGCCAGCAGTCGGGGCGGGGGCGGCGAGACCCAGTACTTC.

V is TRBV28 and J is TRBJ1-5, with D hard to call. The germline gives CDR1 MDHEN, CDR2 SYDVKM. V lost 2 bases and J lost 6, with 11 bases in between. The CDR3 loop spans 14 amino acids. The CDR3 DNA follows: TGTGCCAGCAGTTTAGGGAGGGAGGCTCAGCCCCAGCATTTT. It codes for CASSLGREAQPQHF.

The rearrangement uses TRBV5-6 and TRBJ2-7; 9 nucleotides line up with TRBD1. There are 13 residues in the CDR3. CDR1 is SGHDT, CDR2 YYEEEE, per germline. Trimming removed 7 bases from V and 6 bases from J; junction bases left unmatched: 8. CDR3 sequence: CASVRDRVGEQYF. CDR3 in DNA: TGTGCCAGCGTCCGGGACAGGGTTGGCGAGCAGTACTTC.

This chain links TRBV19 with TRBJ1-3, with D possibly TRBD1 on 5 matching bases. Per the germline V gene, CDR1 is LNHDA and CDR2 is SQIVND (reference sequence). V was shortened by 3 bases and J by 0 bases, with 9 bases between the two germline ends. The length of the CDR3 is 15 residues. The CDR3 here is CASSIDSTSGNTIYF. The DNA for the CDR3 is TGTGCCAGTAGTATTGACAGCACCTCTGGAAACACCATATATTTT.

The chain is built from TRBV5-1 and TRBJ2-7; maybe TRBD1 (7 bases). The CDR3 has 14 residues. CDR1 and CDR2 (germline): SGHRS, YFSETQ. The V end lost 1 base, the J end lost 5 bases, and 13 bases lay between the germline ends. For the CDR3, the DNA is TGCGCCAGCAGCTTGAGGAGGGGGCGGGACGAGCAGTACTTC. Amino acids: CASSLRRGRDEQYF.

The rearrangement uses TRBV5-1 and TRBJ1-4; TRBD1 agrees at 11 bases. CDR1 and CDR2 (germline): SGHRS, YFSETQ. This CDR3 is 19 amino acids long. V shed 0 bases and J 0 bases; nucleotides not matched to a gene: 7. CDR3 region: CASSLVSGQGAATNEKLFF. CDR3 bases: TGCGCCAGCAGCTTGGTTTCCGGACAGGGGGCGGCAACTAATGAAAAACTGTTTTTT.

This clone showed up just once. The rearrangement joins TRBV5-1 to TRBJ1-4; 10 nucleotides match TRBD1. Germline V gene lookup returns CDR1 SGHRS and CDR2 YFSETQ. V shed 3 bases and J 8 bases; nucleotides not matched to a gene: 7. The CDR3 has 15 amino acids. This CDR3 reads CASSSGQGIWEKLFF. The CDR3 coding sequence is TGCGCCAGCAGCTCGGGACAGGGGATTTGGGAAAAACTGTTTTTT.

This clone occurred a few times. The chain carries TRBV7-9 and TRBJ1-2; 11 bases agree with TRBD1. This CDR3 contains 15 residues. The ends lost 5 bases at V and 8 bases at J; junction bases unmatched: 10. Germline loops: CDR1 SEHNR, CDR2 FQNEAQ (reference sequence). CDR3 region: CASSPRDRGSKGYTF. The CDR3 DNA reads as TGTGCCAGCAGCCCCCGGGACAGGGGGAGCAAGGGCTACACCTTC.

This clone has just one count. CDR3: CASSRPGRRDYNEQFF. The CDR3 DNA is TGTGCCAGCAGCCGACCCGGACGGAGGGACTACAATGAGCAGTTCTTC. The chain links TRBV5-6 to TRBJ2-1, with D possibly matching TRBD2 (6 bases). The germline V and J ends were trimmed by 4 bases and 3 bases, with 17 bases remaining between them. CDR3 length: 16 amino acids. Germline loops: CDR1 SGHDT, CDR2 YYEEEE.

The chain combines TRBV28 with TRBJ2-7; 13 nucleotides match TRBD2. J gave up 3 bases and V 10 bases, and 6 bases lay outside the gene matches. The CDR3 length is 14 residues. The germline gives CDR1 MDHEN, CDR2 SYDVKM. CDR3 loop: CATNGLAGDYEQYF. DNA for the CDR3: TGTGCCACAAATGGACTAGCGGGAGACTACGAGCAGTACTTC.

A few counts support this clone. The gene calls are TRBV7-9 and TRBJ1-4, with a tentative D call TRBD1 (6 bases). Trimming pared 4 bases from V and 0 bases from J, leaving 12 bases between. The CDR3 sequence is 16 residues long. Germline-derived CDR1 and CDR2 are SEHNR and FQNEAQ (reference sequence). The CDR3 protein is CASSSPNRATNEKLFF. The CDR3 DNA follows: TGTGCCAGCAGCTCCCCCAACAGGGCAACTAATGAAAAACTGTTTTTT.

The chain couples TRBV5-4 to TRBJ1-1, with D possibly TRBD1 on 6 matching bases. The CDR3 is made up of 15 amino acids. V was pared by 0 bases and J by 2 bases, with 11 bases between. Germline V gene data show CDR1 as SGHNT and CDR2 as YYREEE (reference sequence). The CDR3 spells CASSLETGGNTEAFF. Written as DNA, the CDR3 is TGTGCCAGCAGCTTGGAGACAGGTGGAAACACTGAAGCTTTCTTT.

V gene TRBV2 combines with J gene TRBJ1-6; weak D call: TRBD1 (6 bases). The CDR3 runs 14 residues. Trimming removed 6 bases at V and 4 bases at J, with 10 bases between. Per the germline V gene, CDR1 is SNHLY and CDR2 is FYNNEI. As DNA, the CDR3 is TGTGCCAGCAGCCGACAGGATTATAATTCACCCCTCCACTTT. Residues: CASSRQDYNSPLHF.

The chain employs TRBV15 and TRBJ1-2; TRBD1 matches 10 bases. Looked up from germline, CDR1 is LNHNV and CDR2 is YYDKDF (reference sequence). The CDR3 length is 17 residues. J was trimmed by 2 bases and V by 0 bases; bases with no gene match: 6. CDR3 coding DNA: TGTGCCACCAGCAGAGATCAAGGGACAGGGGCAAACTATGGCTACACCTTC. Protein sequence: CATSRDQGTGANYGYTF.

Points on this clone: One end of the junction varies from germline; a read error may be responsible. J is TRBJ2-3 and V is TRBV5-1; perhaps TRBD2 as D (5 bases). This CDR3 spans 15 amino acids. Germline V gene lookup returns CDR1 SGHRS and CDR2 YFSETQ. The CDR3 protein is CASNLVPGWTDTQYF. The CDR3, as DNA: TGCGCCAGCAACTTGGTTCCGGGGTGGACAGATACGCAGTATTTT.